The rows below give T cell receptor beta chains drawn from one sample of a study of T cell repertoires in cytomegalovirus infection. TCRdb used MiXCR to reprocess the reads, holding one entry per CDR3 protein. In the table there are fewer than 950,000 distinct CDR3 sequences, roughly 33% of which are singletons. These receptors' antigens are unknown. The source material was cultured CD8+ T cells from PBMCs, sampled from culture after CMV antigen stimulation. These receptors all stem from a human donor in good health (CMV status not recorded). Some clones in this sample may be carry-over from other donors' samples. Each CDR3 is given with its conserved first and last residue. The order of the fields is D gene, V gene, clone size, J gene, CDR3 DNA, CDR3 protein. A D gene is named only where the DNA matches it firmly. Clone size is stated in some rows and not others, as once, few, many or a class when expanded.

d_gene: TRBD1
v_gene: TRBV27
abundance: .
j_gene: TRBJ2-1
CDR3nt: TGTGCCACCAGACAGGGGCCTAGCTCCTACAATGAGCAGTTCTTC
CDR3aa: CATRQGPSSYNEQFF

d_gene: .
v_gene: TRBV6-6
abundance: .
j_gene: TRBJ2-7
CDR3nt: TGTGCCAGTCGGAGGACGGAGCCGTCCTACGAGCAGTACTTC
CDR3aa: CASRRTEPSYEQYF

d_gene: TRBD1
v_gene: TRBV7-9
abundance: .
j_gene: TRBJ1-2
CDR3nt: TGTGCCAGCAGCTCAAGCGACAGGGGGCGAGGCTATGGCTACACCTTC
CDR3aa: CASSSSDRGRGYGYTF

d_gene: .
v_gene: TRBV7-4
abundance: few
j_gene: TRBJ2-2
CDR3nt: TGTGCCAGCAGCTTAGTGGAGCGCGCGAACACCGGGGAGCTGTTTTTT
CDR3aa: CASSLVERANTGELFF

d_gene: TRBD1
v_gene: TRBV7-3
abundance: few
j_gene: TRBJ1-1
CDR3nt: TGTGCCAACAGCGTCCACAGGGGACAGAACACTGAAGCTTTCTTT
CDR3aa: CANSVHRGQNTEAFF

d_gene: TRBD1
v_gene: TRBV25-1
abundance: .
j_gene: TRBJ2-1
CDR3nt: TGTGCCAGCAGTCCTAACACAGGGGACGAGCAGTTCTTC
CDR3aa: CASSPNTGDEQFF

d_gene: TRBD1
v_gene: TRBV7-8
abundance: many
j_gene: TRBJ2-1
CDR3nt: TGTGCCAGCAGCTCGATCTTGGGACAGGGAAGCAATGAGCAGTTCTTC
CDR3aa: CASSSILGQGSNEQFF

d_gene: TRBD2
v_gene: TRBV10-3
abundance: .
j_gene: TRBJ2-2
CDR3nt: TGTGCCATCAGAACCAAGGAGTCTAGCGGGGGGTCCACCGGGGAGCTGTTTTTT
CDR3aa: CAIRTKESSGGSTGELFF

d_gene: TRBD1
v_gene: TRBV6-1
abundance: .
j_gene: TRBJ1-4
CDR3nt: TGTGCCAGCAGTGAACCCGGGACAGAACTGTTTTTT
CDR3aa: CASSEPGTELFF

d_gene: TRBD1
v_gene: TRBV7-9
abundance: .
j_gene: TRBJ2-1
CDR3nt: TGTGCCAGCAGCGGCTTCAGGGGGAGCTCCTACAATGAGCAGTTCTTC
CDR3aa: CASSGFRGSSYNEQFF

d_gene: TRBD2
v_gene: TRBV7-8
abundance: few
j_gene: TRBJ2-1
CDR3nt: TGTGCCAGCAGTTCCCGCGGGGGGCCCACTTACAATGAGCAGTTCTTC
CDR3aa: CASSSRGGPTYNEQFF

d_gene: .
v_gene: TRBV7-2
abundance: .
j_gene: TRBJ1-2
CDR3nt: TGTGCAGGGGAAGATGGCTACACCTTC
CDR3aa: CAGEDGYTF

d_gene: .
v_gene: TRBV7-2
abundance: few
j_gene: TRBJ1-6
CDR3nt: TGTGCCAGCAGCTTAGCTCCGATTGGGGATTATGATAATTCACCCCTCCACTTT
CDR3aa: CASSLAPIGDYDNSPLHF

d_gene: .
v_gene: TRBV7-9
abundance: .
j_gene: TRBJ1-2
CDR3nt: TGTGCCAGCAGCTTCGATCTATGGGCGGAGGACGGCTACACCTTC
CDR3aa: CASSFDLWAEDGYTF

d_gene: .
v_gene: TRBV20-1
abundance: few
j_gene: TRBJ1-5
CDR3nt: TGCAGTGCTAGACCACAGGGTGGGGGACAGCCCCAGCATTTT
CDR3aa: CSARPQGGGQPQHF

d_gene: .
v_gene: TRBV7-8
abundance: many
j_gene: TRBJ1-3
CDR3nt: TGTGCCAGCAGCTTAGACGGGACTGGAAACACCATATATTTT
CDR3aa: CASSLDGTGNTIYF

d_gene: .
v_gene: TRBV12-3/TRBV12-4
abundance: few
j_gene: TRBJ1-1
CDR3nt: TGTGCCAGCAGTTTCCGGGGCGGGAGCACTGAAGCTTTCTTT
CDR3aa: CASSFRGGSTEAFF

d_gene: .
v_gene: TRBV5-1
abundance: .
j_gene: TRBJ1-4
CDR3nt: TGCGCCAGCAGCGGACCCGGGAGGGAAAAACTGTTTTTT
CDR3aa: CASSGPGREKLFF

d_gene: TRBD1
v_gene: TRBV7-9
abundance: many
j_gene: TRBJ1-1
CDR3nt: TGTGCCAGCAGCTTAACGTGGACAGGGGTGGTCGCTGAAGCTTTCTTT
CDR3aa: CASSLTWTGVVAEAFF

d_gene: TRBD2
v_gene: TRBV4-1
abundance: .
j_gene: TRBJ2-3
CDR3nt: TGCGCCAGCAGCTCTCGTAGCGGGGGGGGCACAGATACGCAGTATTTT
CDR3aa: CASSSRSGGGTDTQYF

d_gene: TRBD2
v_gene: TRBV6-2/TRBV6-3
abundance: .
j_gene: TRBJ2-1
CDR3nt: TGTGCCAGCAGTTACTCGGCAGCGGGGGGGCCAGGTAATGAGCAGTTCTTC
CDR3aa: CASSYSAAGGPGNEQFF

d_gene: .
v_gene: TRBV7-9
abundance: .
j_gene: TRBJ1-3
CDR3nt: TGTGCCAGCAGCTGGGAGAGGGGAAACACCATATATTTT
CDR3aa: CASSWERGNTIYF

d_gene: TRBD1
v_gene: TRBV19
abundance: .
j_gene: TRBJ1-2
CDR3nt: TGTGCCAGTAGGGAGACAGGGATGGATGGCTACACCTTC
CDR3aa: CASRETGMDGYTF

d_gene: .
v_gene: TRBV7-2
abundance: .
j_gene: TRBJ2-3
CDR3nt: TGTGCCAGCAGCTTATGGACCCTTAGCACAGATACGCAGTATTTT
CDR3aa: CASSLWTLSTDTQYF

d_gene: TRBD2
v_gene: TRBV29-1
abundance: few
j_gene: TRBJ2-1
CDR3nt: TGCAGCGGACTAGCGGGGGGGCGTTACAATGAGCAGTTCTTC
CDR3aa: CSGLAGGRYNEQFF

d_gene: TRBD2
v_gene: TRBV28
abundance: few
j_gene: TRBJ2-3
CDR3nt: TGTGCCAGCAGTTTCGAAACCAGCGGGGGACACATGAGCACAGATACGCAGTATTTT
CDR3aa: CASSFETSGGHMSTDTQYF

d_gene: .
v_gene: TRBV7-2
abundance: .
j_gene: TRBJ2-1
CDR3nt: TGTGTCAGCAGCGCACGGGGGCCCTCCTACAATGAGCAGTTCTTC
CDR3aa: CVSSARGPSYNEQFF

d_gene: .
v_gene: TRBV27
abundance: few
j_gene: TRBJ2-7
CDR3nt: TGTGCCAGCAGTTCGGTCGCCTACGAGCAGTACTTC
CDR3aa: CASSSVAYEQYF

d_gene: TRBD2
v_gene: TRBV7-3
abundance: few
j_gene: TRBJ2-5
CDR3nt: TGTGCCAGCAGCTTAAACCCGGGACTAGCGAGAGAGACCCAGTACTTC
CDR3aa: CASSLNPGLARETQYF

d_gene: .
v_gene: TRBV19
abundance: few
j_gene: TRBJ1-1
CDR3nt: TGTGCCAGTAGTATGTTGTATGATGGCGGGGTGGTGAACACTGAAGCTTTCTTT
CDR3aa: CASSMLYDGGVVNTEAFF

d_gene: .
v_gene: TRBV28
abundance: .
j_gene: TRBJ1-6
CDR3nt: TGTGCCAGCTCCTTGTTGGGCCAGCCGGATTCACCCCTCCACTTT
CDR3aa: CASSLLGQPDSPLHF

d_gene: .
v_gene: TRBV7-9
abundance: few
j_gene: TRBJ2-1
CDR3nt: TGTGCCAGCATCTCTCCGCAGATCACTTACAATGAGCAGTTCTTC
CDR3aa: CASISPQITYNEQFF

d_gene: .
v_gene: TRBV6-6
abundance: .
j_gene: TRBJ1-1
CDR3nt: TGTGCCAGCAGTGAGTGGGGCAAGAACACTGAAGCTTTCTTT
CDR3aa: CASSEWGKNTEAFF

d_gene: TRBD1
v_gene: TRBV7-6
abundance: few
j_gene: TRBJ2-7
CDR3nt: TGTGCCAGCAGCCCCGGACAGGGAACCGAGCAGTACTTC
CDR3aa: CASSPGQGTEQYF

d_gene: TRBD1
v_gene: TRBV4-1
abundance: few
j_gene: TRBJ1-6
CDR3nt: TGCGCCAGCAGCCACGGACAGGGTGGTAATTCACCCCTCCACTTT
CDR3aa: CASSHGQGGNSPLHF

d_gene: TRBD1
v_gene: TRBV19
abundance: many
j_gene: TRBJ2-1
CDR3nt: TGTGCCACTCGACAGGGGGCAAATGAGCAGTTCTTC
CDR3aa: CATRQGANEQFF

d_gene: .
v_gene: TRBV4-1
abundance: .
j_gene: TRBJ1-6
CDR3nt: TGCGCCAGCAGCCAAGATAATGGATCACCCCTCCACTTT
CDR3aa: CASSQDNGSPLHF

d_gene: TRBD2
v_gene: TRBV27
abundance: few
j_gene: TRBJ2-1
CDR3nt: TGTGCCAGCAGTTTACATCCTAGCGGGGGGCTGAGCTCCTACAATGAGCAGTTCTTC
CDR3aa: CASSLHPSGGLSSYNEQFF

d_gene: .
v_gene: TRBV5-4
abundance: .
j_gene: TRBJ1-2
CDR3nt: TGTGCCAGCAGCTTGCGGACAGATGGCTACACCTTC
CDR3aa: CASSLRTDGYTF

d_gene: .
v_gene: TRBV28
abundance: .
j_gene: TRBJ1-4
CDR3nt: TGTGCCAGCAGTTCCCAGGGCCCGGGCAGGCGAGAAAAACTGTTTTTT
CDR3aa: CASSSQGPGRREKLFF

d_gene: .
v_gene: TRBV7-4
abundance: .
j_gene: TRBJ2-7
CDR3nt: TGTGCCAGCAGCTTAGCGACCGTCGCCTACGAGCAGTACTTC
CDR3aa: CASSLATVAYEQYF

d_gene: .
v_gene: TRBV29-1
abundance: few
j_gene: TRBJ2-3
CDR3nt: TGCAGCGTCAACCTGGGGCTCGGGGTGGGAGATACGCAGTATTTT
CDR3aa: CSVNLGLGVGDTQYF

d_gene: .
v_gene: TRBV29-1
abundance: .
j_gene: TRBJ2-1
CDR3nt: TGCAGCGTTGATGGCGCTTTTGGGTACCTCGTGGGCAATGAGCAGTTCTTC
CDR3aa: CSVDGAFGYLVGNEQFF

d_gene: TRBD1
v_gene: TRBV5-8
abundance: few
j_gene: TRBJ2-3
CDR3nt: TGTGCCATCTCCGGACAGGGGCCAGATACGCAGTATTTT
CDR3aa: CAISGQGPDTQYF

d_gene: .
v_gene: TRBV7-6
abundance: many
j_gene: TRBJ2-3
CDR3nt: TGTGCCAGCAGCTTAGGAGGTAGCGGCACAGATACGCAGTATTTT
CDR3aa: CASSLGGSGTDTQYF

d_gene: .
v_gene: TRBV7-9
abundance: few
j_gene: TRBJ2-1
CDR3nt: TGTGCCAGCAGCTACCAGAAGGATGAGCAGTTCTTC
CDR3aa: CASSYQKDEQFF

d_gene: .
v_gene: TRBV2
abundance: few
j_gene: TRBJ2-4
CDR3nt: TGTGCCAGCAGTGCCGCTAGCGGGACAGGGAAAAACATTCAGTACTTC
CDR3aa: CASSAASGTGKNIQYF

d_gene: TRBD1
v_gene: TRBV10-3
abundance: .
j_gene: TRBJ1-1
CDR3nt: TGTGCCTCTGACCACCGGACAGGGAGGGACACTGAAGCTTTCTTT
CDR3aa: CASDHRTGRDTEAFF